Sequencing of this TCR beta chain was carried out in a study of a mutant IDH1 vaccine in newly diagnosed glioma. Looking at the study overall: Those enrolled had earlier been treated with radiotherapy, temozolomide, or both, mostly both.

Clones were sequenced by immunoSEQ multiplex PCR, and TCRdb holds only the in-frame ones, with some missing. The sample includes about 110,000 clones, roughly nine tenths seen only once; the top ten take roughly 0.55%. Indicated time point: week 11, during vaccination. In every dose of vaccine, 300 ug of mutant IDH1 20-mer peptide was given alongside topical imiquimod. The CDR3 is 16 residues long. Deletions cut 3 bases from V and 4 bases from J, with 17 bases between. Per germline, CDR1 SGDLS and CDR2 YYNGEE. Concerning this clone itself: Its cognate antigen is unknown.

Overall study findings and caveats: The authors found pseudoprogression apparently unrelated to changes in top peripheral T cell clonotypes.

The sequence came from a woman aged 45-59 years with glioma. The sequenced sample was PBMCs, obtained from a glioma patient whose treatment included an IDH1 peptide vaccine. The rearrangement links TRBV9 to TRBJ2-1; D uncertain. The chain's CDR3 is CASSATSAGPYNEQFF. CDR3 nucleotide sequence: TGTGCCAGCAGCGCCACCTCGGCCGGGCCTTACAATGAGCAGTTCTTC.